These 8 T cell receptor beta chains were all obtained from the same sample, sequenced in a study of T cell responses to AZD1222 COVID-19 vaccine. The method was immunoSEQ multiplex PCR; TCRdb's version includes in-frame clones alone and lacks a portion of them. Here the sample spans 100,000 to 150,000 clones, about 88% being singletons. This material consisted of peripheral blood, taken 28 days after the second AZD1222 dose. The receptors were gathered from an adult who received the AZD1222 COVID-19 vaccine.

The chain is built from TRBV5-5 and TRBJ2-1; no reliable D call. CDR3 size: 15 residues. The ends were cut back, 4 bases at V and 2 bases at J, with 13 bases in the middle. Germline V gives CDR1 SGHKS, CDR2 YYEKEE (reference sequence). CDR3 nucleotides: TGTGCCAGCAGCCAAGGAAGAGGCACCTACAATGAGCAGTTCTTC. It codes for CASSQGRGTYNEQFF.

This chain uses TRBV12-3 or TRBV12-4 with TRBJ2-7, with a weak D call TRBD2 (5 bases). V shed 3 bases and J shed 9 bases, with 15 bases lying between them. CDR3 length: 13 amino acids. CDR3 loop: CASSFEGFLGQYF. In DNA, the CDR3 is TGTGCCAGCAGTTTTGAGGGCTTCCTGGGGCAGTACTTC.

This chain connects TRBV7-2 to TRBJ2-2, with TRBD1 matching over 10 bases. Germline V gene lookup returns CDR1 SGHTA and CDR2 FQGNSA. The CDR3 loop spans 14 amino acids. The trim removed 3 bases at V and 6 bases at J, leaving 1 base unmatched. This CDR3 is CASSLGTGAGELFF. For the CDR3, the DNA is TGTGCCAGCAGCTTGGGGACAGGGGCCGGGGAGCTGTTTTTT.

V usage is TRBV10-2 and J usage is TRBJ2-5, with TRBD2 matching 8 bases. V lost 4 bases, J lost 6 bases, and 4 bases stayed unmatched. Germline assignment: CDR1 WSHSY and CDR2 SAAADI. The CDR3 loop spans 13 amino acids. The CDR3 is CASSAGGDQTQYF. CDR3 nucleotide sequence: TGCGCCAGCAGTGCCGGGGGGGATCAGACCCAGTACTTC.

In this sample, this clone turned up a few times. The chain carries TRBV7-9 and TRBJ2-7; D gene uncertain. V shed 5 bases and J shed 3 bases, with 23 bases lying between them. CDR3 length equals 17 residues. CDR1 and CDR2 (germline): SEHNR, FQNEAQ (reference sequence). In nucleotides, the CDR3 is TGTGCCAGCAGCCCACTACCGACCTTGCCTGCCTACTACGAGCAGTACTTC. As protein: CASSPLPTLPAYYEQYF.

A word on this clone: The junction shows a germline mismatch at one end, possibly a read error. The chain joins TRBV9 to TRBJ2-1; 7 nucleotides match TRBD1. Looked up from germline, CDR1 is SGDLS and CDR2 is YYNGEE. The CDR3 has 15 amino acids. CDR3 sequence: CASTQTGASYNEQFF. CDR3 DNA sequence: TGCGCGAGCACACAAACAGGGGCCTCCTACAATGAGCAGTTCTTC.

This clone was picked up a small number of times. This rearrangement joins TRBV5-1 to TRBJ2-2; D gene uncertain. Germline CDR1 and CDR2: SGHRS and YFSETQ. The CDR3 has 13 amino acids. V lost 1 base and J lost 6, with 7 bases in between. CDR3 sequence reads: CASSLTVSGELFF. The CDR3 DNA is TGCGCCAGCAGCTTGACGGTATCCGGGGAGCTGTTTTTT. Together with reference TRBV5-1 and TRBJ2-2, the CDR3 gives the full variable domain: KAGVTQTPRYLIKTRGQQVTLSCSPISGHRSVSWYQQTPGQGLQFLFEYFSETQRNKGNFPGRFSGRQFSNSRSEMNVSTLELGDSALYLCASSLTVSGELFFGEGSRLTVL.

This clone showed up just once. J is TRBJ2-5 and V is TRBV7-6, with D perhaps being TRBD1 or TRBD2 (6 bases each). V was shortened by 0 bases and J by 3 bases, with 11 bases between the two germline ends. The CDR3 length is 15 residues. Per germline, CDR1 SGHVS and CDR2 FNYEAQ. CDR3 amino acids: CASSLASEGEETQYF. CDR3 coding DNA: TGTGCCAGCAGCTTAGCGTCGGAGGGGGAAGAGACCCAGTACTTC. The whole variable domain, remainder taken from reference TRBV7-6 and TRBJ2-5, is GAGVSQSPRYKVTKRGQDVALRCDPISGHVSLYWYRQALGQGPEFLTYFNYEAQQDKSGLPNDRFSAERPEGSISTLTIQRTEQRDSAMYRCASSLASEGEETQYFGPGTRLLVL.